The clone carrying this TCR beta chain was seen just once. The data are from a study of blood T cell repertoires in COVID-19. The wider study: Researchers got acute and convalescent COVID-19 samples from the United States, Italy and Spain.

The method was immunoSEQ multiplex PCR; TCRdb's version includes in-frame clones alone and lacks a portion of them. The profile shows roughly 40,000 clones, 79% of them singletons. The CDR3 totals 14 residues. From germline, CDR1 is SGHRS and CDR2 YFSETQ. V dropped 7 bases and J dropped 6; count of bases not matched to a gene: 10. V gene TRBV5-1 combines with J gene TRBJ2-7, with 10 bases fitting TRBD1. The TCR was taken from a woman of 80 years or more with acute or convalescent COVID-19. Sequenced input: peripheral blood. In DNA form, the CDR3 reads TGCGCCAGCGCTCCCGGGACAGGGGCACTCGAGCAGTACTTC. Its translation is CASAPGTGALEQYF.